Shown below are 18 T cell receptor beta chains from a single sample sequenced in a study of blood T cell repertoires in COVID-19. Clones were read by immunoSEQ multiplex PCR, and TCRdb kept only the in-frame ones, dropping some. The sample has about 170,000 clones; around 80% are singletons. Input material: peripheral blood. These receptors all stem from an elderly woman with acute or convalescent COVID-19.

The rearrangement joins TRBV12-5 to TRBJ2-2; D call uncertain. This CDR3 region has 14 residues. Germline V gene lookup returns CDR1 LGHNT and CDR2 FRNRAP. Between the trimmed V and J ends, which lost 2 bases and 3 bases, there was a span of 7 bases. The CDR3 DNA sequence: TGTGCTAGTGGTTTGTTCGCGTACACCGGGGAGCTGTTTTTT. Translating gives CASGLFAYTGELFF.

This clone occurred once. The V call is TRBV2, the J call TRBJ1-1, with a weak D call TRBD1 (5 bases). Germline CDR1 SNHLY, CDR2 FYNNEI. Trimming stripped 3 bases from V and 3 bases from J, with 8 bases between. This CDR3 spans 13 amino acids. CDR3 bases: TGTGCCAGCAGTGACGCGGGGGACACTGAAGCTTTCTTT. It specifies CASSDAGDTEAFF. Full variable domain (rest looked up from reference TRBV2 and TRBJ1-1): EPEVTQTPSHQVTQMGQEVILRCVPISNHLYFYWYRQILGQKVEFLVSFYNNEISEKSEIFDDQFSVERPDGSNFTLKIRSTKLEDSAMYFCASSDAGDTEAFFGQGTRLTVV.

The J gene is TRBJ2-1, the V gene TRBV25-1; 9 bases are a match to TRBD1. J gave up 4 bases and V 7 bases, and 2 bases lay outside the gene matches. This CDR3 region has 13 residues. Per the germline V gene, CDR1 is MGHDK and CDR2 is SYGVNS. This chain's CDR3 is CASKGQGYNEQFF. For the CDR3, the DNA is TGTGCCAGCAAGGGACAGGGATACAATGAGCAGTTCTTC.

The chain's CDR3 is CASSPGWREGGSTDTQYF. The CDR3 region has the DNA TGTGCCAGCAGCCCTGGTTGGCGGGAGGGCGGGAGCACAGATACGCAGTATTTT. V is TRBV7-2 and J is TRBJ2-3; 9 nucleotides agree with TRBD2. Germline CDR1 and CDR2: SGHTA and FQGNSA. The CDR3 sequence is 18 residues long. J gave up 0 bases and V 5 bases, and 12 bases lay outside the gene matches.

This clone appeared a single time. The gene calls are TRBV4-3 and TRBJ2-3; possibly TRBD2 for D (6 bases). CDR1 LGHNA and CDR2 YSLEER come from the germline V gene. Trimming removed 0 bases from V and 0 bases from J, with 13 bases in between. The CDR3 has 17 residues. For the CDR3, the DNA is TGCGCCAGCAGCCAAGATGGCACTAGCTCTAGCACAGATACGCAGTATTTT. This codes for CASSQDGTSSSTDTQYF.

The chain has TRBV6-5 and TRBJ1-2, with D possibly matching TRBD1 (5 bases). The CDR3 is 13 residues long. CDR1 is MNHEY and CDR2 is SVGAGI in the germline V gene. V was trimmed by 10 bases and J by 4 bases, leaving 16 bases between them. CDR3 DNA sequence: TGTGCCACCTCTAGGGGCCCTCTCTATGGCTACACCTTC. This codes for CATSRGPLYGYTF.

This clone was detected only a few times. The chain joins TRBV6-1 to TRBJ1-1, with D uncertain. Trimming stripped 2 bases from V and 8 bases from J, with 15 bases between. The germline V gene has CDR1 MNHNS and CDR2 SASEGT. The CDR3 has 14 residues. CDR3 DNA sequence: TGTGCCAGCAGTGAACGGGTGAGGAGAAAGGAAGCTTTCTTT. As protein: CASSERVRRKEAFF.

The chain recombines TRBV6-5 with TRBJ2-5, with D perhaps matching TRBD1 (5 bases). The length of the CDR3 is 14 residues. CDR1 is MNHEY and CDR2 is SVGAGI in the germline V gene. V was trimmed by 6 bases and J by 5 bases, leaving 16 bases between them. This CDR3 is CASRKGAGKETQYF. Written as DNA, the CDR3 is TGTGCCAGCAGAAAAGGAGCAGGGAAGGAGACCCAGTACTTC.

This clone appeared once. The chain uses TRBV7-9 and TRBJ1-2; tentative D call: TRBD1 (6 bases). With 2 bases removed from V and 7 bases from J, the gap between germline ends came to 14 bases. This CDR3 contains 14 residues. Germline CDR1 SEHNR, CDR2 FQNEAQ (reference sequence). CDR3 protein: CASSLSRDISGYTF. CDR3 DNA: TGTGCCAGCAGCTTATCCCGGGACATATCTGGCTACACCTTC.

The rearrangement joins TRBV5-1 to TRBJ1-2; D is perhaps TRBD1 (5 bases). Trimming removed 7 bases from V and 8 bases from J, with 21 bases in between. Germline-derived CDR1 and CDR2 are SGHRS and YFSETQ. The CDR3 contains 14 residues. The CDR3 sequence: CASQPEGASAGYTF. DNA of the CDR3: TGCGCCAGCCAGCCCGAAGGGGCCTCTGCGGGCTACACCTTC.

The chain uses TRBV5-6 and TRBJ2-1, with 10 bases that match TRBD1. V shed 4 bases and J 7 bases; nucleotides not matched to a gene: 5. This CDR3 contains 14 residues. The germline V gene has CDR1 SGHDT and CDR2 YYEEEE. Here the CDR3 reads CASSPGQGRNEQFF. The CDR3 DNA sequence: TGTGCCAGCAGCCCGGGACAGGGGAGGAATGAGCAGTTCTTC.

The rearrangement joins TRBV6-4 to TRBJ1-1, with a tentative D call TRBD1 (5 bases). The length of the CDR3 is 14 residues. V was trimmed by 7 bases and J by 0 bases, leaving 12 bases between them. In germline, CDR1 is MRHNA, CDR2 SNTAGT. The CDR3: CASTPPGMNTEAFF. The CDR3 DNA is TGTGCCAGCACCCCGCCAGGGATGAACACTGAAGCTTTCTTT.

This clone was observed a single time. The chain carries TRBV5-8 and TRBJ2-1; tentative D call: TRBD2 (6 bases). From germline, CDR1 is SGHTS and CDR2 YDEGEE. CDR3 size: 13 residues. V was trimmed by 5 bases and J by 7 bases, leaving 13 bases between them. CDR3 sequence: CASRVRLVNEQFF. The DNA of the CDR3 is TGTGCCAGCAGAGTCAGACTAGTTAATGAGCAGTTCTTC.

This clone was detected a few times. The chain joins TRBV5-1 to TRBJ2-1, with 12 bases aligning to TRBD2. V trimming: 0 bases; J trimming: 13 bases; junction bases outside the gene matches: 11. Germline loops: CDR1 SGHRS, CDR2 YFSETQ. The CDR3 extends over 16 amino acids. The DNA for the CDR3 is TGCGCCAGCAGCTTGGTTGGGCTAGCGGGAGGGCTACCCCAGTTCTTC. Translation: CASSLVGLAGGLPQFF.

The rearrangement uses TRBV18 and TRBJ2-7; D is unresolved. Trimming pared 6 bases from V and 0 bases from J, leaving 9 bases between. CDR3 length: 13 residues. Germline CDR1 KGHSH, CDR2 LQKENI. The CDR3 spells CASSLGDSYEQYF. The DNA of the CDR3 is TGTGCCAGCTCCCTAGGAGACTCCTACGAGCAGTACTTC.

The CDR3 DNA reads TGCGCCAGCAGCTTCGAGACCGGGACAGGGGGCAATGAGCAGTTCTTC. Protein product: CASSFETGTGGNEQFF. This chain uses TRBV5-1 with TRBJ2-1; TRBD1 matches 11 bases. The germline V gene encodes CDR1 SGHRS and CDR2 YFSETQ. The CDR3 has 16 residues. V shed 2 bases and J 6 bases; nucleotides not matched to a gene: 7.

The chain carries TRBV5-4 and TRBJ2-2, with D possibly being TRBD2 (5 bases). V shed 0 bases and J shed 4 bases, with 10 bases lying between them. The CDR3 consists of 15 residues. Per germline, CDR1 SGHNT and CDR2 YYREEE (reference sequence). Here the CDR3 DNA reads TGTGCCAGCAGCTTGGGGAGAGGGAGCACCGGGGAGCTGTTTTTT. It specifies CASSLGRGSTGELFF.

The chain uses TRBV13 and TRBJ1-2, with D unresolved. Germline lookup yields CDR1 PRHDT and CDR2 FYEKMQ (reference sequence). The CDR3 runs to 15 residues. V lost 6 bases to trimming and J lost 2 bases, with 16 bases between them. CDR3 DNA sequence: TGTGCCAGCAGAAGGGAGGCAGAAACAAACTATGGCTACACCTTC. This gives the protein CASRREAETNYGYTF.